One sample yielded the 2 T cell receptor beta chains listed below, sequenced in a study of cytomegalovirus exposure and HLA in healthy donors. Profiled with immunoSEQ multiplex PCR; TCRdb holds only in-frame clones, not every one. The top ten hold about 3% of the sample, which has 190,000 or so clones, approximately 83% seen once. The sequenced sample consisted of PBMCs. These receptors were collected from a woman aged 18-29 years in good health and CMV-seropositive.

The chain combines TRBV12-5 with TRBJ2-3; 14 bases are shared with TRBD2. CDR3 length equals 17 residues. V was clipped by 2 bases and J by 5 bases; unmatched bases: 6. Germline values: CDR1 LGHNT, CDR2 FRNRAP. CDR3 region: CASGLRLAGGPGDTQYF. The DNA for the CDR3 is TGTGCTAGTGGTTTGCGACTAGCGGGGGGGCCTGGAGATACGCAGTATTTT.

The rearrangement joins TRBV4-1 to TRBJ2-7; 7 bases are shared with TRBD2. Germline V gene lookup returns CDR1 MGHRA and CDR2 YSYEKL. The length of the CDR3 is 16 residues. Unmatched junction bases numbered 10, after V lost 3 bases and J lost 2 bases. The CDR3 nucleotides are TGCGCCAGCAGCCACCCGGGGGGTACGGGTACCTACGAGCAGTACTTC. Translation: CASSHPGGTGTYEQYF.